This T cell receptor (beta chain) was captured in a study of blood T cell repertoires in COVID-19. The CDR3 sequence is 18 residues long. The ends lost 1 base at V and 3 bases at J; junction bases unmatched: 2. In germline, CDR1 is KGHDR, CDR2 SFDVKD. Per the original methods: The authors estimated nucleated cell counts from reference gene primer amplification. Sequenced by immunoSEQ multiplex PCR; TCRdb stores in-frame clones only, minus some. From that table come the V and J calls and clone size; the DNA was used to work out D and trimming. The sample lists 180,000 or so clones; 80% to 90% were seen once.

Sequenced sample: peripheral blood. This chain joins TRBV24-1 and TRBJ2-2, with 15 bases that match TRBD2. The clonotype comes from a human donor with active or convalescent COVID-19. The donor label of this sample is uncertain. This CDR3 reads CATSDLGTSGGHTGELFF. DNA of the CDR3: TGTGCCACCAGTGATTTAGGGACTAGCGGGGGGCACACCGGGGAGCTGTTTTTT.